This entry lists 2 T cell receptor beta chains sequenced from one sample in a study of cytomegalovirus exposure and HLA in healthy donors. Assay: immunoSEQ multiplex PCR; the TCRdb copy retains only in-frame clones and omits some. The table lists about 73,000 clones, 70% to 90% of them singletons, with approximately 4.2% in the top ten. The sample consisted of PBMCs. The receptor set was obtained from a woman younger than 30 in good health and CMV-seropositive.

The chain is built from TRBV2 and TRBJ1-5; 9 bases fit TRBD1. The germline V gene has CDR1 SNHLY and CDR2 FYNNEI. CDR3 length equals 15 residues. V lost 6 bases and J lost 2; bases outside the gene matches: 5. The CDR3 nucleotides read TGTGCCAGCAGAGGGACAGGGAATCGCAATCAGCCCCAGCATTTT. It encodes CASRGTGNRNQPQHF. Full variable domain (outside the CDR3, taken from reference TRBV2 and TRBJ1-5): EPEVTQTPSHQVTQMGQEVILRCVPISNHLYFYWYRQILGQKVEFLVSFYNNEISEKSEIFDDQFSVERPDGSNFTLKIRSTKLEDSAMYFCASRGTGNRNQPQHFGDGTRLSIL.

V and J are TRBV5-1 and TRBJ2-2; 7 nucleotides agree with TRBD2. The CDR3 loop spans 16 amino acids. The germline V gene encodes CDR1 SGHRS and CDR2 YFSETQ. Trimming at V came to 4 bases and at J to 6 bases, leaving 12 bases not matched to a gene. The CDR3 nucleotides are TGCGCCAGCAGCCCCGGACTAGGCTTGCTCTCCGGGGAGCTGTTTTTT. It is translated as CASSPGLGLLSGELFF.